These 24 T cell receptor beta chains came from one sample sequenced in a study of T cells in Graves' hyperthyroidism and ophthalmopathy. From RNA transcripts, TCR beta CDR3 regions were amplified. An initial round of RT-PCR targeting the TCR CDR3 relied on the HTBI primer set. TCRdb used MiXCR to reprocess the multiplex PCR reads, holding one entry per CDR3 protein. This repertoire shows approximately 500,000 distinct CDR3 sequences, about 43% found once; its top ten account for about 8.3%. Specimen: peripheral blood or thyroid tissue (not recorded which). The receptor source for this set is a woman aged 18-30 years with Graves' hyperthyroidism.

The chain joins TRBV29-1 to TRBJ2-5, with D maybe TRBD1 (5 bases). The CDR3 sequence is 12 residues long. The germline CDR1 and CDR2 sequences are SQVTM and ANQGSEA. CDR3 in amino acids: CSYGQGVETQYF. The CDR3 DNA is TGCAGTTACGGGCAGGGTGTAGAGACCCAGTACTTC.

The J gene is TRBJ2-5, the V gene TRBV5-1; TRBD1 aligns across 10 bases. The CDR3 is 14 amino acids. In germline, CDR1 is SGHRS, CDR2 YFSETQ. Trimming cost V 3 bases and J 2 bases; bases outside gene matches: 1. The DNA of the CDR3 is TGCGCCAGCAGCTGGGGACAGGGGCAAGAGACCCAGTACTTC. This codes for CASSWGQGQETQYF.

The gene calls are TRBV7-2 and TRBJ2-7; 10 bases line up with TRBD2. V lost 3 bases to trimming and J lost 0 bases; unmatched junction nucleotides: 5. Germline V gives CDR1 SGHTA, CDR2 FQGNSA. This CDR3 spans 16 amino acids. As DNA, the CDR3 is TGTGCCAGCAGCTTGCTTAGCGGGAGGAACTCCTACGAGCAGTACTTC. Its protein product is CASSLLSGRNSYEQYF.

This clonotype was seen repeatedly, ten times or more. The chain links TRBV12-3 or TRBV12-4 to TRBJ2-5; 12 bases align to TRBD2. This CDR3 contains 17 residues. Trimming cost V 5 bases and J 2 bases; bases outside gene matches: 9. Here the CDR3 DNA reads TGTGCCAGCAGTCTATACGAACTAGCGGGAGGACAAGAGACCCAGTACTTC. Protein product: CASSLYELAGGQETQYF.

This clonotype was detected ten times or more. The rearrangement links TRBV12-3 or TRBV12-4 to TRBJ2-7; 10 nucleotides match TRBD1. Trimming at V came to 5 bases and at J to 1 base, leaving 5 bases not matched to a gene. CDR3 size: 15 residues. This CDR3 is CASSVGQGVSYEQYF. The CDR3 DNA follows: TGTGCCAGCAGTGTTGGACAGGGGGTTTCCTACGAGCAGTACTTC.

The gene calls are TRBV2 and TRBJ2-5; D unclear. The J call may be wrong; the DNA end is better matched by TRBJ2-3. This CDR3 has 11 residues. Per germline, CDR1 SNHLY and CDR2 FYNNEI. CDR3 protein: CASSEVGTQYF. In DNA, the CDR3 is TGTGCCAGCAGTGAGGTCGGTACGCAGTATTTT.

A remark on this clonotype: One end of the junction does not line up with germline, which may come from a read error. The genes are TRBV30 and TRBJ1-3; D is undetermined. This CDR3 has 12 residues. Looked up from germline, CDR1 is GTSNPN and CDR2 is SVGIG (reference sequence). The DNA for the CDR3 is TGTGCCCGGAGTGTTGGGGGAAACACCATATATTTT. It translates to CARSVGGNTIYF.

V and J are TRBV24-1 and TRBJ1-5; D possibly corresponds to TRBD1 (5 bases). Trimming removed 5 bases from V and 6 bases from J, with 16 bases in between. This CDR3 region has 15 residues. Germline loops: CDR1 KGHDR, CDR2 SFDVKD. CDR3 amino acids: CATSARGPQGQPQHF. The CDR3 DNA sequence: TGTGCCACCAGTGCTAGGGGTCCCCAAGGTCAGCCCCAGCATTTT.

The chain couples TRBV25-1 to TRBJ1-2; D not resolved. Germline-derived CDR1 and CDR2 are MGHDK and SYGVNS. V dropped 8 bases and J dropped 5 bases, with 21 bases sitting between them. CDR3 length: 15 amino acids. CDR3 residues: CASVVFGGSGYGYTF. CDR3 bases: TGTGCCAGCGTTGTGTTCGGCGGGTCGGGGTATGGCTACACCTTC.

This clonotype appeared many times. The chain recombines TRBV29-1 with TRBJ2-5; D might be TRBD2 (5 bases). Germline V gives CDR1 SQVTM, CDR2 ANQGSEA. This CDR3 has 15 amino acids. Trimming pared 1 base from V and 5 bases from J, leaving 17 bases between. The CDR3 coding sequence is TGCAGCGTTGAAGGTGACTATTCCCAAGGCGAGACCCAGTACTTC. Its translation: CSVEGDYSQGETQYF.

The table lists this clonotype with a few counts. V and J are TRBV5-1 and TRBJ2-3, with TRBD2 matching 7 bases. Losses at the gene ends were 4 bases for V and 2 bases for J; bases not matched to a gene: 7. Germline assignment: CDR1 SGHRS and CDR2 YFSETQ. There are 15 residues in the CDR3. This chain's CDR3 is CASSHGRANTDTQYF. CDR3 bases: TGCGCCAGCAGCCATGGGAGGGCCAACACAGATACGCAGTATTTT.

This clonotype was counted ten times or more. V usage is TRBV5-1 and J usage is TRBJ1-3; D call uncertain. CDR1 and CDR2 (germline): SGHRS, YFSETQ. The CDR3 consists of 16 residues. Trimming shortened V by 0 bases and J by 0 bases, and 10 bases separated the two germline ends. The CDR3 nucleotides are TGCGCCAGCAGCTTGGAAGGGTTCTCCTCTGGAAACACCATATATTTT. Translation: CASSLEGFSSGNTIYF.

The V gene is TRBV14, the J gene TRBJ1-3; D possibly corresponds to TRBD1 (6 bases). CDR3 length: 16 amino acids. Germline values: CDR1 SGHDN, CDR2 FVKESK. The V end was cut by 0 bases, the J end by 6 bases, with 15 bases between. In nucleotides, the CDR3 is TGTGCCAGCAGCCAAGACGGGTCGGGGACAAAAAACACCATATATTTT. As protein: CASSQDGSGTKNTIYF.

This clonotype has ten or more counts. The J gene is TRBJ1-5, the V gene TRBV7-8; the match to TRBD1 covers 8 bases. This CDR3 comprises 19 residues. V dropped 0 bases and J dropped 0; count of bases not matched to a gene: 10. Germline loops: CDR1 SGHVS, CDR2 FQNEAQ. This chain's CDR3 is CASSLAQWGQEYSNQPQHF. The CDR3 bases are TGTGCCAGCAGCTTAGCGCAGTGGGGACAGGAGTATAGCAATCAGCCCCAGCATTTT.

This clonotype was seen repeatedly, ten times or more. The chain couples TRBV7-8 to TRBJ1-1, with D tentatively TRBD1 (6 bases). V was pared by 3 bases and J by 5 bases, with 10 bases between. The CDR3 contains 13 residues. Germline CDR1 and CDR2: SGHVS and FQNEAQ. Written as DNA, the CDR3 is TGTGCCAGCAGCTTCAGAGGGGGAACTGAAGCTTTCTTT. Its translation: CASSFRGGTEAFF.

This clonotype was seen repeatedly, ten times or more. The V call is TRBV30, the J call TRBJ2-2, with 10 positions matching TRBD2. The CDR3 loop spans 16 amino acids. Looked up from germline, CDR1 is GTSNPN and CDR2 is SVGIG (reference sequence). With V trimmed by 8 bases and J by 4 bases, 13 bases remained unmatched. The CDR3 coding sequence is TGTGCCCGCTGGGAGCGGGAGGGCCTGCGCACCGGGGAGCTGTTTTTT. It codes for CARWEREGLRTGELFF.

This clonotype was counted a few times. CDR3 bases: TGTGCCAGCAGCGTAGACGGGAAAGGGCCCCAGCATTTT. Encoded protein: CASSVDGKGPQHF. The chain has TRBV9 and TRBJ1-5; D gene unclear. Germline V lookup: CDR1 SGDLS, CDR2 YYNGEE. The V gene lost 0 bases and the J gene lost 9 bases, with 10 bases spanning the gap. This CDR3 spans 13 amino acids.

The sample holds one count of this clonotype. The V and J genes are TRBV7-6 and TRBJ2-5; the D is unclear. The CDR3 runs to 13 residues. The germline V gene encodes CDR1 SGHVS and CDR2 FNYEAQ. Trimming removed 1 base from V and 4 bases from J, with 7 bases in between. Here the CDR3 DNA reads TGTGCCAGCAGCTTAGAGCACGGAGAGACCCAGTACTTC. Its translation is CASSLEHGETQYF. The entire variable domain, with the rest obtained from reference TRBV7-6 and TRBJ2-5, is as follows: GAGVSQSPRYKVTKRGQDVALRCDPISGHVSLYWYRQALGQGPEFLTYFNYEAQQDKSGLPNDRFSAERPEGSISTLTIQRTEQRDSAMYRCASSLEHGETQYFGPGTRLLVL.

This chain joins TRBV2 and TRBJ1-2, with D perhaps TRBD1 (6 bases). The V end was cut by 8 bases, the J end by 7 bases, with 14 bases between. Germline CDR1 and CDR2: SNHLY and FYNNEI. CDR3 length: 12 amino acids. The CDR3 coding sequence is TGTGCCAGCCGGAGCGGGGGGCTTGGCTACACCTTC. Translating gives CASRSGGLGYTF.

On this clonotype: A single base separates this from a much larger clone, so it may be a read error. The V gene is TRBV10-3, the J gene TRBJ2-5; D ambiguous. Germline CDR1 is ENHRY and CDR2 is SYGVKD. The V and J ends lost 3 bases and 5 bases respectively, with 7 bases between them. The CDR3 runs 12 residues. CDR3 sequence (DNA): TGTGCCATCAGTGATCAGGCTGAGACCCAGTACTTC. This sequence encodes CAISDQAETQYF.

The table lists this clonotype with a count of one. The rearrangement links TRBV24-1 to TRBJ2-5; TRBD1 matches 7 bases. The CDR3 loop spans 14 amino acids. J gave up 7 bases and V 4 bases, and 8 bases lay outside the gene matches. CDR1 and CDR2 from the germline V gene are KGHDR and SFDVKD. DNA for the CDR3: TGTGCCACCAGTGACCCCGGACAGGATGGGACCCAGTACTTC. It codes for CATSDPGQDGTQYF.

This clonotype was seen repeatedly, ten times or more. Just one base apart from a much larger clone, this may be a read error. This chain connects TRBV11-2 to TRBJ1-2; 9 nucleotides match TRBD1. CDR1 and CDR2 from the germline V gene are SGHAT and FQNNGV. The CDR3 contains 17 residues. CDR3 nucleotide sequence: TGTGCCAGCAGCCTAGAGGACAGGGGAGGTGGTAACTATGGCTACACCTTC. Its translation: CASSLEDRGGGNYGYTF.

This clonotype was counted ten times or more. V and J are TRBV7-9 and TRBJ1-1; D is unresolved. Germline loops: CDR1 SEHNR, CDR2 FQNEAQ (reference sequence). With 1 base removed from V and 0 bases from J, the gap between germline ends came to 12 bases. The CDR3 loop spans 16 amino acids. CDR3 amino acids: CASSLGGWDLNTEAFF. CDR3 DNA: TGTGCCAGCAGCTTAGGAGGATGGGATTTGAACACTGAAGCTTTCTTT.

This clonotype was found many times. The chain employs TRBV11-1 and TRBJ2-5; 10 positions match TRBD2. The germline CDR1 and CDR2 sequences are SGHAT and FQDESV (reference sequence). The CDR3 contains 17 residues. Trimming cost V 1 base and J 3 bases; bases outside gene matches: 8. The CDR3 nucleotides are TGTGCCAGCAGCTTAGGGGTGGGGCTAGCGGGAGAAGAGACCCAGTACTTC. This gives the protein CASSLGVGLAGEETQYF.